This entry lists 32 T cell receptor beta chains sequenced from one sample in a study of blood T cell repertoires in COVID-19. The repertoire was sequenced with immunoSEQ multiplex PCR; TCRdb's copy has only in-frame clones and lacks some. This repertoire shows almost 200,000 clones, 70% to 90% found once; its top ten account for 0.9% to 0.95%. Sequenced sample: peripheral blood. The source is a man aged 55 to 70 with COVID-19, enrolled during active disease.

The gene calls are TRBV28 and TRBJ1-4; D call uncertain. The CDR3 length is 15 residues. V was trimmed by 2 bases and J by 7 bases, leaving 14 bases between them. The V gene's germline CDR1 is MDHEN and CDR2 SYDVKM. CDR3 region: CASSLPSGLGEKLFF. CDR3 nucleotides: TGTGCCAGCAGTTTACCGTCCGGACTAGGTGAAAAACTGTTTTTT. The full variable domain, in which reference TRBV28 and TRBJ1-4 provide the parts outside the CDR3, is DVKVTQSSRYLVKRTGEKVFLECVQDMDHENMFWYRQDPGLGLRLIYFSYDVKMKEKGDIPEGYSVSREKKERFSLILESASTNQTSMYLCASSLPSGLGEKLFFGSGTQLSVL.

The chain combines TRBV6-1 with TRBJ2-3; D not resolved. Trimming took 2 bases from V and 2 from J, leaving 5 bases between them. Germline V CDR1 and CDR2: MNHNS, SASEGT. The CDR3 runs to 13 residues. CDR3 residues: CASSEPVTDTQYF. In DNA, the CDR3 is TGTGCCAGCAGTGAACCGGTCACAGATACGCAGTATTTT.

V usage is TRBV3-1 (or the pseudogene TRBV3-2) and J usage is TRBJ2-3, with TRBD2 matching 9 bases. The CDR3 is 14 residues long. With V trimmed by 3 bases and J by 6 bases, 4 bases remained unmatched. Germline V CDR1 and CDR2: LGHDT, YNNKEL (reference sequence). CDR3 DNA sequence: TGTGCCAGCAGCCATAGCGGGAGTCCCGATACGCAGTATTTT. Translating gives CASSHSGSPDTQYF.

Only one count was recorded for this clone. The V and J genes are TRBV10-3 and TRBJ1-6, with D tentatively TRBD1 (5 bases). With 8 bases removed from V and 1 base from J, the gap between germline ends came to 21 bases. The CDR3 contains 18 residues. Germline CDR1 ENHRY, CDR2 SYGVKD. The CDR3: CAISEVGQGGSYNSPLHF. CDR3 DNA: TGTGCCATCTCAGAGGTGGGGCAGGGAGGATCCTATAATTCACCCCTCCACTTT.

The chain joins TRBV2 to TRBJ2-7; the match to TRBD1 covers 9 bases. The length of the CDR3 is 14 residues. The germline V gene encodes CDR1 SNHLY and CDR2 FYNNEI. The V gene end was trimmed by 7 bases and the J gene end by 5 bases; junction bases not matched to a gene: 9. The CDR3 DNA follows: TGTGCCAGCACTCCCAGGACAGGGGTCCACGAGCAGTACTTC. The encoded protein is CASTPRTGVHEQYF.

The sample holds one count of this clone. V is TRBV24-1 and J is TRBJ1-1; 10 nucleotides line up with TRBD1. After removal of 2 bases from V and 4 bases from J, the junction contained 3 bases not matched to a gene. CDR3 length: 15 residues. Germline CDR1 and CDR2: KGHDR and SFDVKD. CDR3 protein: CATSDWDRGGTEAFF. The CDR3 DNA is TGTGCCACCAGTGATTGGGACAGGGGAGGCACTGAAGCTTTCTTT.

As DNA, the CDR3 is TGCGCCAGCAGCCACGCCTCGGAGGGAGCGACCTCCTACGAGCAGTACTTC. Its translation: CASSHASEGATSYEQYF. V usage is TRBV4-1 and J usage is TRBJ2-7; D is perhaps TRBD2 (6 bases). V was cut by 3 bases and J by 0 bases, with 18 bases left in between. CDR3 length: 17 amino acids. Per the germline V gene, CDR1 is MGHRA and CDR2 is YSYEKL.

The chain employs TRBV7-8 and TRBJ1-2; D gene ambiguous. The CDR3 loop spans 12 amino acids. Per germline, CDR1 SGHVS and CDR2 FQNEAQ. V gave up 5 bases and J gave up 4 bases, with 8 bases separating them. Here the CDR3 reads CASSLRSYGYTF. In DNA form, the CDR3 reads TGTGCCAGCAGCCTGAGGAGCTATGGCTACACCTTC.

J is TRBJ1-1 and V is TRBV28; TRBD1 agrees at 7 bases. Germline V gene sequence: CDR1 MDHEN, CDR2 SYDVKM. J lost 5 bases, V lost 6 bases, and 6 bases had no gene match. The CDR3 spans 13 residues. The CDR3 region has the DNA TGTGCCAGCAGAACGGACAGGAGAACTGAAGCTTTCTTT. This gives the protein CASRTDRRTEAFF. Supplemented by reference TRBV28 and TRBJ1-1, the full variable domain reads DVKVTQSSRYLVKRTGEKVFLECVQDMDHENMFWYRQDPGLGLRLIYFSYDVKMKEKGDIPEGYSVSREKKERFSLILESASTNQTSMYLCASRTDRRTEAFFGQGTRLTVV.

J is TRBJ1-5 and V is TRBV6-2 or TRBV6-3, with 7 nucleotides matching TRBD1. V trimming: 2 bases; J trimming: 0 bases; junction bases outside the gene matches: 13. Germline loops: CDR1 MNHEY, CDR2 SVGEGT. The CDR3 spans 19 residues. CDR3 region: CASSYPTGQRGNSNQPQHF. The CDR3 nucleotides read TGTGCCAGCAGTTACCCAACGGGACAGAGGGGAAATAGCAATCAGCCCCAGCATTTT.

The chain carries TRBV13 and TRBJ2-7; the match to TRBD1 covers 10 bases. The CDR3 is 16 amino acids. In germline, CDR1 is PRHDT, CDR2 FYEKMQ (reference sequence). V trimming: 2 bases; J trimming: 0 bases; junction bases outside the gene matches: 4. Here the CDR3 DNA reads TGTGCCAGCAGCTTAAGTGGGACAGGGGCCTCCTACGAGCAGTACTTC. Translated, it gives CASSLSGTGASYEQYF.

The V gene is TRBV27, the J gene TRBJ1-1; D is perhaps TRBD1 (5 bases). Germline CDR1 and CDR2: MNHEY and SMNVEV (reference sequence). The length of the CDR3 is 14 residues. The germline V and J ends were trimmed by 5 bases and 4 bases, with 14 bases remaining between them. CDR3 nucleotides: TGTGCCAGCAGTCTTATTTCAGGGCTCACTGAAGCTTTCTTT. Translation: CASSLISGLTEAFF.

V and J are TRBV6-6 and TRBJ2-2; 7 positions agree with TRBD1. Germline-derived CDR1 and CDR2 are MNHNY and SVGAGI (reference sequence). V was clipped by 1 base and J by 6 bases; unmatched bases: 2. The CDR3 runs 14 residues. DNA of the CDR3: TGTGCCAGCAGTTACTATACAGGGGCCGGGGAGCTGTTTTTT. This sequence encodes CASSYYTGAGELFF.

In its sample, this clone was seen a few times. This CDR3 is also generated by other DNA sequences in the sample. V gene TRBV4-2 combines with J gene TRBJ1-3; D is possibly TRBD1 (5 bases). Trimming stripped 0 bases from V and 0 bases from J, with 12 bases between. The CDR3 covers 17 residues. Germline CDR1 and CDR2: LGHNA and YNFKEQ. CDR3 amino acids: CASSQDPQGHSGNTIYF. CDR3 in DNA: TGTGCCAGCAGCCAAGATCCCCAGGGCCACTCTGGAAACACCATATATTTT.

The chain links TRBV5-4 to TRBJ1-3; 7 bases fit TRBD1. Germline V CDR1 and CDR2: SGHNT, YYREEE (reference sequence). The CDR3 consists of 15 residues. V shed 2 bases and J 3 bases; nucleotides not matched to a gene: 5. CDR3 sequence reads: CASSFEGARGNTIYF. The CDR3 nucleotides read TGTGCCAGCAGCTTTGAGGGGGCGCGTGGAAACACCATATATTTT.

The chain combines TRBV2 with TRBJ2-7; D unresolved. CDR1 is SNHLY and CDR2 is FYNNEI in the germline V gene. The CDR3 extends over 12 amino acids. V gave up 6 bases and J gave up 1 base, with 7 bases separating them. The CDR3 protein is CASSATSYEQYF. In nucleotides, the CDR3 is TGTGCCAGCAGCGCCACATCCTACGAGCAGTACTTC.

This clone was seen a handful of times. The chain carries TRBV6-5 and TRBJ1-2; 7 nucleotides line up with TRBD1. Germline lookup yields CDR1 MNHEY and CDR2 SVGAGI. V lost 7 bases to trimming and J lost 8 bases; unmatched junction nucleotides: 13. The CDR3 contains 14 residues. CDR3 region: CASNPKTGYYGYTF. The CDR3 DNA follows: TGTGCCAGCAATCCGAAGACAGGGTATTACGGCTACACCTTC.

This clone was seen a handful of times. This chain uses TRBV6-6 with TRBJ1-1; D unresolved. The CDR3 contains 13 residues. Deletions cut 10 bases from V and 6 bases from J, with 18 bases between. CDR1 MNHNY and CDR2 SVGAGI come from the germline V gene (reference sequence). CDR3 DNA sequence: TGTGCCACCAATCCGGGTCTTGACGCTGAAGCTTTCTTT. It encodes CATNPGLDAEAFF.

J is TRBJ1-3 and V is TRBV19, with no clear D. V lost 1 base, J lost 0 bases, and 10 bases lay in between. The CDR3 loop spans 16 amino acids. From germline, CDR1 is LNHDA and CDR2 SQIVND (reference sequence). The CDR3 bases are TGTGCCAGTAGTATAGGATGGGAGCCCTCTGGAAACACCATATATTTT. Amino acid sequence: CASSIGWEPSGNTIYF.

The V and J genes are TRBV19 and TRBJ1-2; 8 bases fit TRBD1. The length of the CDR3 is 19 residues. The V gene end was trimmed by 3 bases and the J gene end by 1 base; junction bases not matched to a gene: 16. CDR1 and CDR2 (germline): LNHDA, SQIVND (reference sequence). This chain's CDR3 is CASSMYRGSTSLLNYGYTF. CDR3 nucleotide sequence: TGTGCCAGTAGTATGTACAGGGGGTCCACCAGTCTTCTTAACTATGGCTACACCTTC.

This clone was picked up a small number of times. V usage is TRBV5-4 and J usage is TRBJ2-1; the D gene is possibly TRBD1 (5 bases). The V gene's germline CDR1 is SGHNT and CDR2 YYREEE (reference sequence). Trimming left V 2 bases short and J 6 bases short, with 12 bases between. This CDR3 spans 14 amino acids. The DNA of the CDR3 is TGTGCCAGCAGCTTCCCCAGGGTCAGCAATGAGCAGTTCTTC. Encoded protein: CASSFPRVSNEQFF.

The J gene is TRBJ1-4, the V gene TRBV6-5; perhaps TRBD1 as D (5 bases). Germline assignment: CDR1 MNHEY and CDR2 SVGAGI. The CDR3 covers 14 residues. The V gene lost 0 bases and the J gene lost 7 bases, with 9 bases spanning the gap. The CDR3 DNA reads TGTGCCAGCAGTTACTCAGGGGTGCGTGAAAAACTGTTTTTT. It yields the protein CASSYSGVREKLFF.

The CDR3 spells CASRIEGEANYGYTF. CDR3 sequence (DNA): TGTGCCAGCAGGATCGAGGGGGAAGCTAACTATGGCTACACCTTC. V gene TRBV2 combines with J gene TRBJ1-2, with a weak D call TRBD1 (6 bases). Germline-derived CDR1 and CDR2 are SNHLY and FYNNEI. The CDR3 is 15 residues long. V was clipped by 6 bases and J by 0 bases, with 14 bases between them. The variable domain in full, with the rest retrieved from reference TRBV2 and TRBJ1-2, is EPEVTQTPSHQVTQMGQEVILRCVPISNHLYFYWYRQILGQKVEFLVSFYNNEISEKSEIFDDQFSVERPDGSNFTLKIRSTKLEDSAMYFCASRIEGEANYGYTFGSGTRLTVV.

This clone was detected once. The rearrangement links TRBV5-6 to TRBJ2-7; TRBD1 is a possible D gene (6 bases). CDR3 length: 15 residues. V was pared by 3 bases and J by 0 bases, with 13 bases between. The germline gives CDR1 SGHDT, CDR2 YYEEEE. This CDR3 reads CASSSRQALSYEQYF. The CDR3 nucleotides are TGTGCCAGCAGCTCGAGACAGGCGCTCTCCTACGAGCAGTACTTC. The full variable domain, its missing parts supplied by reference TRBV5-6 and TRBJ2-7, is DAGVTQSPTHLIKTRGQQVTLRCSPKSGHDTVSWYQQALGQGPQFIFQYYEEEERQRGNFPDRFSGHQFPNYSSELNVNALLLGDSALYLCASSSRQALSYEQYFGPGTRLTVT.

This sequence joins TRBV5-1 and TRBJ2-1; no clear D gene. With 0 bases removed from V and 0 bases from J, the gap between germline ends came to 7 bases. CDR1 SGHRS and CDR2 YFSETQ come from the germline V gene. CDR3 length: 15 amino acids. Written as DNA, the CDR3 is TGCGCCAGCAGCTTGGTCGCGAGCTCCTACAATGAGCAGTTCTTC. This sequence encodes CASSLVASSYNEQFF.

This clone was seen just once. The chain is built from TRBV5-6 and TRBJ1-4, with D perhaps TRBD1 (5 bases). The germline V gene encodes CDR1 SGHDT and CDR2 YYEEEE. The CDR3 is 14 residues long. The V end lost 4 bases, the J end lost 5 bases, and 12 bases lay between the germline ends. The CDR3 nucleotides are TGTGCCAGCAGCCCCGCCGGGGGGAATGAAAAACTGTTTTTT. Translated, it gives CASSPAGGNEKLFF.

The CDR3 bases are TGTGCCAGCAGCTTAACTAGCACAGATACGCAGTATTTT. It yields the protein CASSLTSTDTQYF. The rearrangement joins TRBV11-3 to TRBJ2-3; D unclear. With 2 bases removed from V and 0 bases from J, the gap between germline ends came to 3 bases. Germline V gene sequence: CDR1 SGHNT, CDR2 YENEEA. The CDR3 loop spans 13 amino acids.

The rearrangement uses TRBV6-2 or TRBV6-3 and TRBJ1-5; D perhaps matches TRBD1 (6 bases). Between the trimmed V and J ends, which lost 1 base and 4 bases, there was a span of 23 bases. The CDR3 runs to 19 residues. Germline CDR1 and CDR2: MNHEY and SVGEGT. The CDR3 DNA is TGTGCCAGCAGTTACTTACAGGGTGGTTCTCCCCTAGGGAATCAGCCCCAGCATTTT. Translated, it gives CASSYLQGGSPLGNQPQHF.

The chain couples TRBV7-9 to TRBJ2-7, with TRBD1 identical over 9 bases. The CDR3 runs to 13 residues. The germline V gene has CDR1 SEHNR and CDR2 FQNEAQ (reference sequence). J gave up 5 bases and V 5 bases, and 4 bases lay outside the gene matches. CDR3 sequence (DNA): TGTGCCAGCAGCCGGACAGGGGCCAACGAGCAGTACTTC. It encodes CASSRTGANEQYF.

The V and J genes are TRBV11-2 and TRBJ2-3; possibly TRBD1 for D (6 bases). The germline gives CDR1 SGHAT, CDR2 FQNNGV. The ends were cut back, 5 bases at V and 4 bases at J, with 16 bases in the middle. The length of the CDR3 is 15 residues. CDR3 nucleotide sequence: TGTGCCAGCAGCCCTACAGGGATAGCGTCAGATACGCAGTATTTT. Protein sequence: CASSPTGIASDTQYF.

In its sample, this clone was seen once. This chain links TRBV3-1 (or the pseudogene TRBV3-2) with TRBJ1-5, with TRBD1 as a possible D gene (5 bases). V lost 1 base and J 1 base, leaving 8 bases between the germline ends. This CDR3 region has 15 residues. Germline V gene sequence: CDR1 LGHDT, CDR2 YNNKEL (reference sequence). The CDR3 nucleotides read TGTGCCAGCAGCCAAGGTGGGGGGAGCAATCAGCCCCAGCATTTT. This translates into CASSQGGGSNQPQHF.

The rearrangement links TRBV5-8 to TRBJ1-1, with D perhaps TRBD1 (5 bases). The V end was cut by 3 bases, the J end by 5 bases, with 17 bases between. This CDR3 contains 15 residues. CDR1 is SGHTS, CDR2 YDEGEE, per germline. CDR3 loop: CASSSPRTGKTEAFF. Here the CDR3 DNA reads TGTGCCAGCAGCTCTCCCCGTACAGGAAAAACTGAAGCTTTCTTT.